The present T cell receptor beta chain was sequenced within a study of blood T cell repertoires in COVID-19. Study background: In each case, the material was cDNA or gDNA derived from T cells, B-cell-depleted T cells, or PBMCs.

Study processing details: From reference gene primer amplification, estimates of nucleated cell counts were derived. Clones were sequenced by immunoSEQ multiplex PCR, and TCRdb holds only the in-frame ones, with some missing. V, J and clone size are taken as reported in that table, and D and trimming were inferred from the DNA itself. This sample has 70,000 to 90,000 clones; roughly 85% occur once, and the top ten carry around 40%. Trimming at V came to 4 bases and at J to 3 bases, leaving 7 bases not matched to a gene. The length of the CDR3 is 15 residues. From germline, CDR1 is SGHRS and CDR2 YFSETQ.

The sequenced sample consisted of peripheral blood. The receptor's source is a human donor in a cohort sampled during active COVID-19. This chain joins TRBV5-1 and TRBJ2-1, with 7 nucleotides matching TRBD1. The CDR3 sequence: CASSVTGTDYNEQFF. The CDR3, as DNA: TGCGCCAGCAGCGTCACCGGGACAGACTACAATGAGCAGTTCTTC.